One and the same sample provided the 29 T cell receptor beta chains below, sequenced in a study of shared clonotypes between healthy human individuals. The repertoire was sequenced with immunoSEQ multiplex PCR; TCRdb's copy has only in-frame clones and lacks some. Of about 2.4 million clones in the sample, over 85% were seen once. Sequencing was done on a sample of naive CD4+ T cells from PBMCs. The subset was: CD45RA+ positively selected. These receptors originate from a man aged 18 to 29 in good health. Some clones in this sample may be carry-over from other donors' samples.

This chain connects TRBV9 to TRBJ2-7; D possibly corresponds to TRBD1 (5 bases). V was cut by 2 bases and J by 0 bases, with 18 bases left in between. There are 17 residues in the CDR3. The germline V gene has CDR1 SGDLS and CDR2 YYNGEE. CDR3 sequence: CASSVGQGPPSSYEQYF. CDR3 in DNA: TGTGCCAGCAGCGTGGGCCAGGGCCCTCCCTCCTCCTACGAGCAGTACTTC.

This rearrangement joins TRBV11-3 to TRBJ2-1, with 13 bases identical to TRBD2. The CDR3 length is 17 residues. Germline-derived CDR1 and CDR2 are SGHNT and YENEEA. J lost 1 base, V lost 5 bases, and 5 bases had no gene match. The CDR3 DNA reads TGTGCCAGCAGCCACGGACTAGCGGGAGTTTCCTACAATGAGCAGTTCTTC. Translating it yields CASSHGLAGVSYNEQFF.

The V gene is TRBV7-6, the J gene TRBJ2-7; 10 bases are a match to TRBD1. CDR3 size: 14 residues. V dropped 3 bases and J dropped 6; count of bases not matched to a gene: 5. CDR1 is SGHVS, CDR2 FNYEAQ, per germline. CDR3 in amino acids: CASSFGTGVVEQYF. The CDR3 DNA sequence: TGTGCCAGCAGCTTCGGGACAGGGGTGGTCGAGCAGTACTTC. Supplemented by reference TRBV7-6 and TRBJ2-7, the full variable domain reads GAGVSQSPRYKVTKRGQDVALRCDPISGHVSLYWYRQALGQGPEFLTYFNYEAQQDKSGLPNDRFSAERPEGSISTLTIQRTEQRDSAMYRCASSFGTGVVEQYFGPGTRLTVT.

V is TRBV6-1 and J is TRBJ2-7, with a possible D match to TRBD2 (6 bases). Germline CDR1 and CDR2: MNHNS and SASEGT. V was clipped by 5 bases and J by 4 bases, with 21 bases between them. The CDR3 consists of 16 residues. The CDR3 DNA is TGTGCCAGCAGTCAAGTGGTGGGGGGACTTAAATACGAGCAGTACTTC. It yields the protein CASSQVVGGLKYEQYF.

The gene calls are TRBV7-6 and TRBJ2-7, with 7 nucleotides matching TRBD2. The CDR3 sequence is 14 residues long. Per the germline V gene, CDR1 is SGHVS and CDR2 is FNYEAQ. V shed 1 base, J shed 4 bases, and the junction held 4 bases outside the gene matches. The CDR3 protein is CASSLGGAGYEQYF. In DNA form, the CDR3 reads TGTGCCAGCAGCTTAGGGGGAGCGGGGTACGAGCAGTACTTC.

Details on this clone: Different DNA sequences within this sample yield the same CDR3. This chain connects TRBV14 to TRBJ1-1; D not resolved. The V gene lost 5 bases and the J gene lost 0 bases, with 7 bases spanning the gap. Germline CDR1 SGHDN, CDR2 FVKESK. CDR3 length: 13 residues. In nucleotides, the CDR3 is TGTGCCAGCAGCTTGAGCATGAACACTGAAGCTTTCTTT. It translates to CASSLSMNTEAFF.

CDR3 loop: CASRGARASGIGNEQFF. DNA of the CDR3: TGTGCCAGCAGGGGGGCCCGGGCTAGCGGGATTGGTAATGAGCAGTTCTTC. The chain has TRBV27 and TRBJ2-1; 9 bases align to TRBD2. CDR3 length: 17 residues. V was clipped by 6 bases and J by 7 bases; unmatched bases: 16. The germline V gene has CDR1 MNHEY and CDR2 SMNVEV (reference sequence).

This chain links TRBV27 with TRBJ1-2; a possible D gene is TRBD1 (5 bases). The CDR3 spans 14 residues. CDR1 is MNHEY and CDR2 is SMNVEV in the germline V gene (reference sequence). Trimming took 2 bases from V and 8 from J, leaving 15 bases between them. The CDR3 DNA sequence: TGTGCCAGCAGTTTACGGGGGGACGGGGCCGGCTACACCTTC. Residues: CASSLRGDGAGYTF.

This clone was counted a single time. As DNA, the CDR3 is TGTGCCAGCAGTACCCAGGGACAGAGAGTCTACGAGCAGTACTTC. Residues: CASSTQGQRVYEQYF. The V and J genes are TRBV27 and TRBJ2-7; 7 nucleotides align to TRBD1. J gave up 3 bases and V 5 bases, and 10 bases lay outside the gene matches. This CDR3 is built from 15 residues. Germline V gene data show CDR1 as MNHEY and CDR2 as SMNVEV (reference sequence).

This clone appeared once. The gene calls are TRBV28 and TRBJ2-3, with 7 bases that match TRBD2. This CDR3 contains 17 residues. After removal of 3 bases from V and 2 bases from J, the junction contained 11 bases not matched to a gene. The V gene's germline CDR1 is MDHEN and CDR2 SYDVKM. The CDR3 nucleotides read TGTGCCAGCAGTTTTTTGTCCGGACTAGACTACACAGATACGCAGTATTTT. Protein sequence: CASSFLSGLDYTDTQYF. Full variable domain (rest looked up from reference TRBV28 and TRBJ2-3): DVKVTQSSRYLVKRTGEKVFLECVQDMDHENMFWYRQDPGLGLRLIYFSYDVKMKEKGDIPEGYSVSREKKERFSLILESASTNQTSMYLCASSFLSGLDYTDTQYFGPGTRLTVL.

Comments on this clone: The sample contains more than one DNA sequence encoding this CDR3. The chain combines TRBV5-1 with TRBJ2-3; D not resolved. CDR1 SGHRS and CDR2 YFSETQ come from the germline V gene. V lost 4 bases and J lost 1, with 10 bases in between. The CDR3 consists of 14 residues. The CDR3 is CASSITSGTDTQYF. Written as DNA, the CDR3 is TGCGCCAGCAGCATAACTTCAGGCACAGATACGCAGTATTTT.

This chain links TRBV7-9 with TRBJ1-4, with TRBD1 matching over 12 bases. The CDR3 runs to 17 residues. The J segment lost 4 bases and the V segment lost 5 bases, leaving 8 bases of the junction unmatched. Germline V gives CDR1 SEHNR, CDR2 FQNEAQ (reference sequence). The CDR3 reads CASSLPGTGGDNEKLFF. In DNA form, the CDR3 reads TGTGCCAGCAGCCTTCCCGGGACAGGGGGCGATAATGAAAAACTGTTTTTT. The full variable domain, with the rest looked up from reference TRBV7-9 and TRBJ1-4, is DTGVSQNPRHKITKRGQNVTFRCDPISEHNRLYWYRQTLGQGPEFLTYFQNEAQLEKSRLLSDRFSAERPKGSFSTLEIQRTEQGDSAMYLCASSLPGTGGDNEKLFFGSGTQLSVL.

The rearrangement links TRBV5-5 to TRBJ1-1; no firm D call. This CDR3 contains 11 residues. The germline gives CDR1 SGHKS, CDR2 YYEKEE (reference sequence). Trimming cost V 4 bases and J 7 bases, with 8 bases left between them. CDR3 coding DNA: TGTGCCAGCAGCGCGGACCATGAAGCTTTCTTT. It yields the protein CASSADHEAFF. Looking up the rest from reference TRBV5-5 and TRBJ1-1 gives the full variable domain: DAGVTQSPTHLIKTRGQQVTLRCSPISGHKSVSWYQQVLGQGPQFIFQYYEKEERGRGNFPDRFSARQFPNYSSELNVNALLLGDSALYLCASSADHEAFFGQGTRLTVV.

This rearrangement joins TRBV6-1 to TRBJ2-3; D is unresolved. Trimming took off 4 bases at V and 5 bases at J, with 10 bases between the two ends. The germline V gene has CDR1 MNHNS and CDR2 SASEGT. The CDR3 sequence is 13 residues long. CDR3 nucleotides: TGTGCCAGCAGTGTTGCAATATTAGATACGCAGTATTTT. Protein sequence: CASSVAILDTQYF.

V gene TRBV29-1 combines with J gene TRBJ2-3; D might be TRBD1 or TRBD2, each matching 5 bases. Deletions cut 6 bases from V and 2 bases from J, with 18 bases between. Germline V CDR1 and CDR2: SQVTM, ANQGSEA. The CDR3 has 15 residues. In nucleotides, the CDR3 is TGCAGCGTCCTGAAATCCGGGACCTACACAGATACGCAGTATTTT. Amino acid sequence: CSVLKSGTYTDTQYF.

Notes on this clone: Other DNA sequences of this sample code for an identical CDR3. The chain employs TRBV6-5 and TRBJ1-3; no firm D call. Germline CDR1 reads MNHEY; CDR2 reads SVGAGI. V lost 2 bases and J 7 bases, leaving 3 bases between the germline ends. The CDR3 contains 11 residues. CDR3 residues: CASSYGNTIYF. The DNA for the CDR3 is TGTGCCAGCAGTTACGGGAACACCATATATTTT.

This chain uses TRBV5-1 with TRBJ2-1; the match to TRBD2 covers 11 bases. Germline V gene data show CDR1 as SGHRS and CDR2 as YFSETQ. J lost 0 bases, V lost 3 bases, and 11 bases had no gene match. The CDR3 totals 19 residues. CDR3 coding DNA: TGCGCCAGCAGCTCACCTCGGCGACTAGCGGGACGCTCCTACAATGAGCAGTTCTTC. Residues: CASSSPRRLAGRSYNEQFF. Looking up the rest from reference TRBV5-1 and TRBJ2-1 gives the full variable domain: KAGVTQTPRYLIKTRGQQVTLSCSPISGHRSVSWYQQTPGQGLQFLFEYFSETQRNKGNFPGRFSGRQFSNSRSEMNVSTLELGDSALYLCASSSPRRLAGRSYNEQFFGPGTRLTVL.

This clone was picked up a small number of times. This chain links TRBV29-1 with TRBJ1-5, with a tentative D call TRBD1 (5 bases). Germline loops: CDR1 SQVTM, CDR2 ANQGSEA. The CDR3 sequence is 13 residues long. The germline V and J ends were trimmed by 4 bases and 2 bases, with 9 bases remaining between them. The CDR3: CSVAGTGNQPQHF. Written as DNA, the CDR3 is TGCAGCGTTGCAGGGACGGGCAATCAGCCCCAGCATTTT.

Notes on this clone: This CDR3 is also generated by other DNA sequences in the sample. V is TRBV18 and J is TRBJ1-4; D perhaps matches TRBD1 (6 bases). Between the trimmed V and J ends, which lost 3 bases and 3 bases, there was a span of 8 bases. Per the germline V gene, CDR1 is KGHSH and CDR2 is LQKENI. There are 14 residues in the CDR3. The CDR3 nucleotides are TGTGCCAGCTCACCGGGACAACCTAATGAAAAACTGTTTTTT. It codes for CASSPGQPNEKLFF.

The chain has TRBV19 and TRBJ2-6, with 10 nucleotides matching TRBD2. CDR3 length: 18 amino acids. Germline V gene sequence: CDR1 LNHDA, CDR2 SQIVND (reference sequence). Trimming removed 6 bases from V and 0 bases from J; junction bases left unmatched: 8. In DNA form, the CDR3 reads TGTGCCAGTAGCCGAATACTAGCGGGGAGCTCTGGGGCCAACGTCCTGACTTTC. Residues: CASSRILAGSSGANVLTF.

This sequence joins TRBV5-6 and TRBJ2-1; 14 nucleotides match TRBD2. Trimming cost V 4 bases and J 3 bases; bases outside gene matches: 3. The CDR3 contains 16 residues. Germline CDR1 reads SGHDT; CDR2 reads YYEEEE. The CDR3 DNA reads TGTGCCAGCAGCGGACTAGCGGGAGGAATCTACAATGAGCAGTTCTTC. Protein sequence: CASSGLAGGIYNEQFF.

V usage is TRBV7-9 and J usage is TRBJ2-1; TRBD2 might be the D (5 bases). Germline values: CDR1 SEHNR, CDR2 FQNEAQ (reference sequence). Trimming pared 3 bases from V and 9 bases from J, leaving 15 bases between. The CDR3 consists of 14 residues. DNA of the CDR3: TGTGCCAGCAGCTTGAGCGGTGCTTTCGCTGAGCAGTTCTTC. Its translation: CASSLSGAFAEQFF.

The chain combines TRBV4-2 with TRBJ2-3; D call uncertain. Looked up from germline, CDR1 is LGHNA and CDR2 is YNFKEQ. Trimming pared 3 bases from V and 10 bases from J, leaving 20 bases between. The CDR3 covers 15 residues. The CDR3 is CASSQETSRMGAQYF. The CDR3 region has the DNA TGTGCCAGCAGCCAGGAAACATCCAGGATGGGTGCGCAGTATTTT.

In DNA, the CDR3 is TGTGCCACGGGCAATCAGCCCCAGCATTTT. This translates into CATGNQPQHF. The chain recombines TRBV6-6 with TRBJ1-5; D is ambiguous. CDR1 is MNHNY, CDR2 SVGAGI, per germline (reference sequence). V was pared by 10 bases and J by 2 bases, with 3 bases between. The CDR3 extends over 10 amino acids.

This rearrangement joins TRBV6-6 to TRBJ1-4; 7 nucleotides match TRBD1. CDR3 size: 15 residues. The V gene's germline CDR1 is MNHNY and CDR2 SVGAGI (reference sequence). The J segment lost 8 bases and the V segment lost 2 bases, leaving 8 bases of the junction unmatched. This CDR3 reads CASSYRTGTGEKLFF. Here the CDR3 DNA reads TGTGCCAGCAGTTACCGGACAGGCACGGGAGAAAAACTGTTTTTT.

CDR3 sequence reads: CASGTTGTDTQYF. CDR3 coding DNA: TGTGCCAGCGGGACTACGGGCACAGATACGCAGTATTTT. This chain connects TRBV2 to TRBJ2-3; 7 positions match TRBD2. Germline assignment: CDR1 SNHLY and CDR2 FYNNEI. This CDR3 is 13 amino acids long. J gave up 1 base and V 8 bases, and 3 bases lay outside the gene matches.

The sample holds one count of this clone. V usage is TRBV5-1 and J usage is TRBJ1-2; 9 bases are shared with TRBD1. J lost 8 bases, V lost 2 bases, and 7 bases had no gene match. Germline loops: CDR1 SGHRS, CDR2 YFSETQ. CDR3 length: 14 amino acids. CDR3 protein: CASSLQTGGEGYTF. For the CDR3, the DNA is TGCGCCAGCAGCTTACAAACAGGGGGCGAAGGCTACACCTTC.

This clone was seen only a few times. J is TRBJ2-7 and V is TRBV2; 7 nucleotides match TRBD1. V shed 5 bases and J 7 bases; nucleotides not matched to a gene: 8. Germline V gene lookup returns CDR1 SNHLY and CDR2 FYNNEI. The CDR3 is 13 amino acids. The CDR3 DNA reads TGTGCCAGCAGTAACACAGGGGTGGAGGAGCAGTACTTC. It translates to CASSNTGVEEQYF. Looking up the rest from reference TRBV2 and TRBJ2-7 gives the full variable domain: EPEVTQTPSHQVTQMGQEVILRCVPISNHLYFYWYRQILGQKVEFLVSFYNNEISEKSEIFDDQFSVERPDGSNFTLKIRSTKLEDSAMYFCASSNTGVEEQYFGPGTRLTVT.

CDR3 bases: TGTGCCAGTAGTACTACAGGGACAGGGAGCGGCTACACCTTC. It yields the protein CASSTTGTGSGYTF. The V and J genes are TRBV19 and TRBJ1-2; 9 bases line up with TRBD1. V lost 4 bases, J lost 8 bases, and 8 bases stayed unmatched. Germline loops: CDR1 LNHDA, CDR2 SQIVND (reference sequence). The CDR3 has 14 amino acids.